This record concerns one TCR beta chain sequence. This entry is derived from a study of blood T cell repertoires in COVID-19. The overall study: PBMCs, B-cell-depleted T cells, or T cells provided the cDNA or gDNA that made up the material.

Authors' analysis steps: Reference gene primer amplification yielded estimated nucleated cell counts. Using immunoSEQ multiplex PCR, the repertoire was profiled, and TCRdb retains in-frame clones only, with some absent. V and J calls and clone size are those listed in that table; D and trimming were worked out from the DNA. The sample has 200,000 to 300,000 clones, roughly 86% seen once; the top ten hold roughly 5%. There are 14 residues in the CDR3. Germline V gene lookup returns CDR1 LGHNA and CDR2 YSLEER. V was pared by 2 bases and J by 1 base, with 9 bases between. The V call is TRBV4-3, the J call TRBJ2-7; no reliable D call. Sequences were obtained from peripheral blood. The sequence was collected from a woman aged 55-69 years with COVID-19, enrolled during active disease. The CDR3 nucleotides are TGCGCCAGCAGCCAATCCAGTTTATCCTACGAGCAGTACTTC. It codes for CASSQSSLSYEQYF.